Listed below are T cell receptor beta chains from one sample, sequenced in a study of shared clonotypes between healthy human individuals. Repertoires were generated with immunoSEQ multiplex PCR, while TCRdb's copy carries only in-frame clones and drops some. The repertoire holds hundreds of thousands of clones, with 92% as singletons. The sequencing sample was made of naive CD8+ T cells sorted from blood. These receptors came from a man aged 30 to 45 in good health. Both conserved end residues are part of each CDR3. A D gene is named only where the DNA matches it firmly. For some rows the clone size is stated as once, few or many, or as a class when expanded; others skip it.

j_gene: TRBJ2-1
d_gene: NA
abundance: NA
v_gene: TRBV5-5
CDR3nt: TGTGCCAGCAGCTTAAGATGGGGCCGGCAGGGAAAGTGGTACAATGAGCAGTTCTTC
CDR3aa: CASSLRWGRQGKWYNEQFF

j_gene: TRBJ2-1
d_gene: NA
abundance: once
v_gene: TRBV11-2
CDR3nt: TGTGCCAGCAGCTTAGTGGGTCCGATCAATGAGCAGTTCTTC
CDR3aa: CASSLVGPINEQFF

j_gene: TRBJ2-1
d_gene: TRBD2
abundance: NA
v_gene: TRBV5-1
CDR3nt: TGCGCCAGCAGCTTGTCAGCGGGAGGGCCCAGCTCCTACAATGAGCAGTTCTTC
CDR3aa: CASSLSAGGPSSYNEQFF

j_gene: TRBJ2-1
d_gene: NA
abundance: NA
v_gene: TRBV28
CDR3nt: TGTGCCAGCAGTTTAAGCCAAGGCTCCTACAATGAGCAGTTCTTC
CDR3aa: CASSLSQGSYNEQFF

j_gene: TRBJ2-7
d_gene: NA
abundance: NA
v_gene: TRBV7-2
CDR3nt: TGTGCCAGCAGCTTTTATTCGGGAAACTACGAGCAGTACTTC
CDR3aa: CASSFYSGNYEQYF

j_gene: TRBJ2-7
d_gene: NA
abundance: NA
v_gene: TRBV28
CDR3nt: TGTGCCAGCAGTTTATTCGGAACCGGGTCCTACGAGCAGTACTTC
CDR3aa: CASSLFGTGSYEQYF

j_gene: TRBJ1-5
d_gene: NA
abundance: NA
v_gene: TRBV19
CDR3nt: TGTGCCAGTAGTATAGACTCCTATAGCAATCAGCCCCAGCATTTT
CDR3aa: CASSIDSYSNQPQHF

j_gene: TRBJ2-5
d_gene: TRBD1
abundance: NA
v_gene: TRBV27
CDR3nt: TGTGCCAGCAGTGATACAGGGGGGGAGACCCAGTACTTC
CDR3aa: CASSDTGGETQYF

j_gene: TRBJ2-7
d_gene: NA
abundance: NA
v_gene: TRBV5-4
CDR3nt: TGTGCCAGCAGCTCCACCGGGCCCCTCTACGAGCAGTACTTC
CDR3aa: CASSSTGPLYEQYF

j_gene: TRBJ1-2
d_gene: NA
abundance: NA
v_gene: TRBV9
CDR3nt: TGTGCCAGCAGCTTACGGGACCCTGGTGGCTACACCTTC
CDR3aa: CASSLRDPGGYTF

j_gene: TRBJ2-7
d_gene: TRBD1
abundance: NA
v_gene: TRBV27
CDR3nt: TGTGCCAGCACCCCCCAGGGGGACTACGAGCAGTACTTC
CDR3aa: CASTPQGDYEQYF

j_gene: TRBJ2-6
d_gene: NA
abundance: NA
v_gene: TRBV7-2
CDR3nt: TGTGCCAGCAGCTTAGTGGGGAGCTCTGGGGCCAACGTCCTGACTTTC
CDR3aa: CASSLVGSSGANVLTF

j_gene: TRBJ2-7
d_gene: NA
abundance: NA
v_gene: TRBV27
CDR3nt: TGTGCCAGCAGGTCGACACTCGTAATCTACGAGCAGTACTTC
CDR3aa: CASRSTLVIYEQYF

j_gene: TRBJ2-1
d_gene: NA
abundance: once
v_gene: TRBV6-1
CDR3nt: TGTGCCAGCAGCCTCCGGTGGGCCGACGACAATGAGCAGTTCTTC
CDR3aa: CASSLRWADDNEQFF

j_gene: TRBJ2-3
d_gene: NA
abundance: NA
v_gene: TRBV19
CDR3nt: TGTGCCAGTATGGACTTCAAGGGGGCAGATACGCAGTATTTT
CDR3aa: CASMDFKGADTQYF

j_gene: TRBJ2-7
d_gene: TRBD2
abundance: once
v_gene: TRBV28
CDR3nt: TGTGCCAGCAGATTGAGGAGCGGACTAGCGGACTCCTACGAGCAGTACTTC
CDR3aa: CASRLRSGLADSYEQYF

j_gene: TRBJ2-5
d_gene: TRBD1
abundance: NA
v_gene: TRBV27
CDR3nt: TGTGCCAGCAGTTTATCGTCCCCGGGACAGGGGGTCTGGGAGACCCAGTACTTC
CDR3aa: CASSLSSPGQGVWETQYF

j_gene: TRBJ2-7
d_gene: TRBD2
abundance: NA
v_gene: TRBV19
CDR3nt: TGTGCCAGTAGTAGCGGGAGATCTTACGAGCAGTACTTC
CDR3aa: CASSSGRSYEQYF

j_gene: TRBJ1-1
d_gene: NA
abundance: NA
v_gene: TRBV5-5
CDR3nt: TGTGCCAGCAGCTTGGGCGGTCGGAGGACTGAAGCTTTCTTT
CDR3aa: CASSLGGRRTEAFF

j_gene: TRBJ1-1
d_gene: TRBD1
abundance: once
v_gene: TRBV19
CDR3nt: TGTGCCAGTAGTTCGTCGACAGGGGGGAACACTGAAGCTTTCTTT
CDR3aa: CASSSSTGGNTEAFF

j_gene: TRBJ2-7
d_gene: TRBD1
abundance: NA
v_gene: TRBV5-5
CDR3nt: TGTGCCAGCAGCTGGGTGGTGGCACGCCGGGACAGAGGCTCCTACGAGCAGTACTTC
CDR3aa: CASSWVVARRDRGSYEQYF

j_gene: TRBJ2-1
d_gene: TRBD2
abundance: NA
v_gene: TRBV7-9
CDR3nt: TGTGCCAGCAGAGCCCTAGCGGGAGAGGGTGAGCAGTTCTTC
CDR3aa: CASRALAGEGEQFF

j_gene: TRBJ2-7
d_gene: TRBD2
abundance: NA
v_gene: TRBV19
CDR3nt: TGTGCCAGTAGTATCGCCACTAGCGGGAACTACGAGCAGTACTTC
CDR3aa: CASSIATSGNYEQYF

j_gene: TRBJ2-1
d_gene: NA
abundance: NA
v_gene: TRBV27
CDR3nt: TGTGCCAGCAGTTTAAGGGGGTACTACAATGAGCAGTTCTTC
CDR3aa: CASSLRGYYNEQFF

j_gene: TRBJ1-2
d_gene: NA
abundance: NA
v_gene: TRBV28
CDR3nt: TGTGCCAGCAGTTTCGCCAATACCTATGGCTACACCTTC
CDR3aa: CASSFANTYGYTF

j_gene: TRBJ1-5
d_gene: NA
abundance: NA
v_gene: TRBV6-1
CDR3nt: TGTGCCAGCAGTGTAAGTCTCGGGGCGGGCAATCAGCCCCAGCATTTT
CDR3aa: CASSVSLGAGNQPQHF